These T cell receptor beta chains were read from a single sample in a study of cytomegalovirus exposure and HLA in healthy donors. Some clones are missing from TCRdb's copy, which holds only in-frame ones; the method was immunoSEQ multiplex PCR. The profile shows 45,000 to 65,000 clones, roughly four fifths of them singletons. The sequencing sample was made of PBMCs. The receptors stem from a man aged 30-40 years in good health and CMV-seronegative. Both conserved end residues are part of each CDR3. The D gene is left open where the match is weak. Some rows have no size entry. The others give once, few or many, or a class for an expanded clone.

v_gene	d_gene	abundance	j_gene	CDR3aa	CDR3nt
TRBV7-8	.	.	TRBJ1-2	CASSLGLLNYGYTF	TGTGCCAGCAGCTTGGGCCTTTTAAACTATGGCTACACCTTC
TRBV25-1	.	once	TRBJ2-7	CASSEYEWRDSYEQYF	TGTGCCAGCAGTGAATATGAGTGGAGAGACTCCTACGAGCAGTACTTC
TRBV27	TRBD2	few	TRBJ2-7	CASSLLQAGGPSEQYF	TGTGCCAGCAGTTTATTACAAGCGGGGGGGCCCTCCGAGCAGTACTTC
TRBV7-2	.	.	TRBJ2-6	CASSLEELRANVLTF	TGTGCCAGCAGCTTGGAGGAACTAAGGGCCAACGTCCTGACTTTC
TRBV5-4	.	.	TRBJ2-2	CASSAVADPATGELFF	TGTGCCAGCAGCGCCGTAGCGGATCCCGCCACCGGGGAGCTGTTTTTT
TRBV29-1	TRBD2	.	TRBJ2-5	CSVERPREVDETQYF	TGCAGCGTTGAACGGCCGCGGGAGGTGGACGAGACCCAGTACTTC
TRBV6-6	.	few	TRBJ2-2	CASRDWSGGELFF	TGTGCCAGCAGAGACTGGTCGGGCGGGGAGCTGTTTTTT
TRBV4-3	TRBD1	.	TRBJ1-3	CASSQGTGFGNTIYF	TGCGCCAGCAGCCAAGGGACAGGGTTTGGAAACACCATATATTTT
TRBV30	TRBD1	.	TRBJ1-5	CAWSRQGDQPQHF	TGTGCCTGGAGTCGACAGGGTGATCAGCCCCAGCATTTT
TRBV7-2	TRBD1	.	TRBJ2-1	CASSPRQGAYNEQFF	TGTGCCAGCAGCCCCCGACAGGGAGCCTACAATGAGCAGTTCTTC
TRBV9	.	.	TRBJ2-7	CASSPRQLTYEQYF	TGTGCCAGCAGCCCGCGACAGTTGACCTACGAGCAGTACTTC
TRBV7-9	.	once	TRBJ2-7	CASTYRAGEQYF	TGTGCCAGCACCTATCGGGCGGGCGAGCAGTACTTC
TRBV10-3	TRBD2	few	TRBJ2-7	CAISESALAGGPYEQYF	TGTGCCATCAGTGAATCAGCGTTAGCGGGGGGACCCTACGAGCAGTACTTC
TRBV4-2	.	.	TRBJ1-1	CASSQVTGLLNTEAFF	TGTGCCAGCAGCCAAGTCACAGGGCTATTGAACACTGAAGCTTTCTTT
TRBV5-3	TRBD2	.	TRBJ2-1	CARSWPGLTKLYNEQFF	TGTGCCAGAAGCTGGCCGGGACTAACTAAACTCTACAATGAGCAGTTCTTC
TRBV7-8	.	.	TRBJ1-3	CASSTYRGRAGNTIYF	TGTGCCAGCAGCACCTATAGGGGTAGGGCTGGAAACACCATATATTTT
TRBV27	TRBD2	.	TRBJ2-2	CASRQGLERLFF	TGTGCCAGCAGACAAGGACTAGAGAGGCTGTTTTTT
TRBV19	.	.	TRBJ2-2	CASSTPDWTGELFF	TGTGCCAGTAGTACCCCTGACTGGACCGGGGAGCTGTTTTTT
TRBV9	.	.	TRBJ2-2	CASSPQGAGRAGELFF	TGTGCCAGCAGCCCTCAGGGGGCGGGGAGGGCCGGGGAGCTGTTTTTT
TRBV2	.	.	TRBJ2-1	CASSAYEQFF	TGTGCCAGCAGTGCCTATGAGCAGTTCTTC
TRBV9	TRBD1	few	TRBJ1-2	CASSWDSNYGYTF	TGTGCCAGCAGTTGGGACAGCAACTATGGCTACACCTTC
TRBV4-3	TRBD1	few	TRBJ2-5	CASSQGTGVQETQYF	TGCGCCAGCAGCCAAGGTACAGGGGTCCAAGAGACCCAGTACTTC
TRBV15	TRBD1	.	TRBJ2-5	CATSSDGQAWTQYF	TGTGCCACCAGCAGCGACGGACAGGCTTGGACCCAGTACTTC
TRBV27	TRBD1	.	TRBJ2-7	CASSPYPGTGIYEQYF	TGTGCCAGCAGTCCCTACCCCGGGACAGGGATTTACGAGCAGTACTTC
TRBV5-1	TRBD2	.	TRBJ2-1	CASSLHGLAGGEQFF	TGCGCCAGCAGCTTGCATGGACTAGCGGGGGGGGAGCAGTTCTTC
TRBV4-3	.	.	TRBJ1-2	CASSQDYLRGASGALSYTF	TGCGCCAGCAGCCAAGATTACCTACGGGGGGCGAGTGGGGCCCTTAGCTACACCTTC
TRBV5-6	.	.	TRBJ1-2	CASSKGRHYGYTF	TGTGCCAGCAGCAAGGGGAGGCACTATGGCTACACCTTC
TRBV18	.	.	TRBJ1-4	CASSQYQGDEKLFF	TGTGCCAGCTCACAATATCAAGGAGATGAAAAACTGTTTTTT
TRBV4-3	.	.	TRBJ2-1	CASSQEVRGAGYNEQFF	TGCGCCAGCAGCCAAGAAGTACGGGGGGCGGGTTACAATGAGCAGTTCTTC
TRBV7-2	.	.	TRBJ2-3	CASSSFLGGVDTQYF	TGTGCCAGCAGCTCCTTTCTAGGCGGGGTAGATACGCAGTATTTT
TRBV10-3	TRBD1	once	TRBJ1-2	CAISPGTGTINYGYTF	TGTGCCATCAGTCCCGGGACAGGGACGATTAACTATGGCTACACCTTC
TRBV18	TRBD2	.	TRBJ2-1	CASSPGLAGVGNEQFF	TGTGCCAGCTCACCTGGACTAGCGGGAGTAGGGAATGAGCAGTTCTTC
TRBV5-1	TRBD2	.	TRBJ2-2	CASRLAGGDTGELFF	TGCGCCAGCAGACTAGCGGGGGGGGACACCGGGGAGCTGTTTTTT
TRBV20-1	.	.	TRBJ1-1	CSANGNTEAFF	TGCAGTGCCAACGGGAACACTGAAGCTTTCTTT
TRBV6-5	TRBD1	.	TRBJ1-2	CASSPGQGVYYGYTF	TGTGCCAGCAGTCCAGGACAGGGGGTTTACTATGGCTACACCTTC
TRBV27	.	.	TRBJ2-7	CASSPPNRDEQYF	TGTGCCAGCAGTCCCCCGAACAGGGACGAGCAGTACTTC
TRBV1	.	.	TRBJ2-5	CTSEPQPGLAYNGGETQYF	TGCACCAGCGAACCTCAACCGGGACTAGCGTATAATGGGGGAGAGACCCAGTACTTC
TRBV7-2	.	.	TRBJ2-2	CASSLGGAGTGELFF	TGTGCCAGCAGCTTAGGCGGGGCCGGAACCGGGGAGCTGTTTTTT
TRBV2	.	once	TRBJ1-1	CASSVRGSNTEAFF	TGTGCCAGCAGTGTCCGGGGATCGAACACTGAAGCTTTCTTT
TRBV27	.	.	TRBJ1-1	CASSAAMRSVDEAFF	TGTGCCAGCAGTGCCGCTATGAGGTCAGTGGATGAAGCTTTCTTT
TRBV9	TRBD1	.	TRBJ1-2	CASSPDRGNYGYTF	TGTGCCAGCAGCCCGGACAGGGGGAACTATGGCTACACCTTC
TRBV30	.	.	TRBJ1-5	CAWSAGFGNQPQHF	TGTGCCTGGAGTGCGGGTTTTGGCAATCAGCCCCAGCATTTT